The rows below give T cell receptor beta chains drawn from one sample of a study of blood T cell repertoires in COVID-19. Sequenced by immunoSEQ multiplex PCR; TCRdb stores in-frame clones only, minus some. Of more than 35,000 clones in the sample, around three quarters were seen once. Input material: peripheral blood. All receptors derive from a woman aged 70-85 years with acute or convalescent COVID-19. The CDR3 runs from the conserved cysteine through the conserved F or W. A D gene is named only where the DNA matches it firmly. Size is stated for part of the rows, as once, few or many counts, or as a class when the clone is expanded.

d_gene,v_gene,j_gene,abundance,len,CDR3nt,CDR3aa
.,TRBV6-1,TRBJ1-4,.,14,TGTGCCAGCAGTGAATTGGGAGGAGATGAAAAACTGTTTTTT,CASSELGGDEKLFF
.,TRBV5-1,TRBJ2-1,.,17,TGCGCCAGCAGCCCCCGACAACTAGCCGCTTCCCCTAATGAGCAGTTCTTC,CASSPRQLAASPNEQFF
TRBD1,TRBV2,TRBJ1-5,.,15,TGTGCCAGCAGTGCTGGACAGGCTGGCAATCAGCCCCAGCATTTT,CASSAGQAGNQPQHF
.,TRBV24-1,TRBJ1-5,.,14,TGTGCCACCAGTCCCCGACAGGGCAATCAGCCCCAGCATTTT,CATSPRQGNQPQHF
.,TRBV19,TRBJ2-7,.,17,TGTGCCAGTAGTATAGAGGCCGCGGGGAGTTTGGGCTACGAGCAGTACTTC,CASSIEAAGSLGYEQYF
TRBD2,TRBV6-5,TRBJ2-7,.,14,TGTGCCAGCAAACCGGGACTAGCATCCTACGAGCAGTACTTC,CASKPGLASYEQYF
.,TRBV25-1,TRBJ1-5,few,16,TGTGCCAGCAGTGAATGGGGGGGAGTGGGCAATCAGCCCCAGCATTTT,CASSEWGGVGNQPQHF
.,TRBV3-1/TRBV3-2,TRBJ2-3,.,14,TGTGCCAGCAGCACAGATCTTGGCGCAGATACGCAGTATTTT,CASSTDLGADTQYF
TRBD1,TRBV5-1,TRBJ1-4,.,15,TGCGCCAGCAGCCCCCAGGGGGTCTCCTCCGAAAAACTGTTTTTT,CASSPQGVSSEKLFF
TRBD1,TRBV27,TRBJ1-2,.,13,TGTGCCAGCAGGGGACAGGGGGCCGCTGGCTACACCTTC,CASRGQGAAGYTF
.,TRBV6-5,TRBJ1-1,.,13,TGTGCCAGCAGACCAACAATGAACACTGAAGCTTTCTTT,CASRPTMNTEAFF
TRBD1,TRBV15,TRBJ2-7,.,14,TGTGCCACCAGCAATGGACAGGGGAGGGAAGAGCAGTACTTC,CATSNGQGREEQYF
.,TRBV5-1,TRBJ1-1,.,15,TGCGCCAGCAGTGCTGACGGGTACATGAACACTGAAGCTTTCTTT,CASSADGYMNTEAFF
TRBD2,TRBV6-6,TRBJ2-7,.,14,TGTGCCAGCAGATGGAGCGGGGGGGCAGGTGAGCAGTACTTC,CASRWSGGAGEQYF
.,TRBV19,TRBJ1-1,.,13,TGTGCCAGTAGGTACCGGAGGGATACTGAAGCTTTCTTT,CASRYRRDTEAFF
TRBD1,TRBV24-1,TRBJ1-5,few,16,TGTGCCACCAGTGACCCTAGACAGGGGAACAATCAGCCCCAGCATTTT,CATSDPRQGNNQPQHF
TRBD1,TRBV5-8,TRBJ1-1,once,16,TGTGCCAGCAGCTTGGGATTACAGGGGCTAAGGACTGAAGCTTTCTTT,CASSLGLQGLRTEAFF
TRBD2,TRBV9,TRBJ2-1,.,16,TGTGCCAGCAGCGTAGCGCCTAGCGGGAGGGCCTATGAGCAGTTCTTC,CASSVAPSGRAYEQFF
.,TRBV18,TRBJ2-7,once,14,TGTGCCAGCTCACTAGCCGGGACTCTCTACGAGCAGTACTTC,CASSLAGTLYEQYF
.,TRBV13,TRBJ2-7,few,17,TGTGCCAGCAGCTCCCGGGTTCCAGATTTTAGCTCCTACGAGCAGTACTTC,CASSSRVPDFSSYEQYF
.,TRBV19,TRBJ2-1,.,16,TGTGCCAGTAGTATATGGGCCCCTGGACAGTACAATGAGCAGTTCTTC,CASSIWAPGQYNEQFF
.,TRBV11-3,TRBJ2-1,.,12,TGTGCCAGCAGCTTAGAGACTAATGAGCAGTTCTTC,CASSLETNEQFF
.,TRBV6-5,TRBJ2-1,.,13,TGTGCCAGCAGAGCCGGGACTTACAATGAGCAGTTCTTC,CASRAGTYNEQFF
TRBD2,TRBV27,TRBJ2-3,.,16,TGTGCCAGCAGTTTCAGACTAGCGGAGAGCACAGATACGCAGTATTTT,CASSFRLAESTDTQYF
TRBD2,TRBV3-1/TRBV3-2,TRBJ2-1,.,15,TGTGCCAGCAGCCCGGGACTAGCGGGGAGGGGTGAGCAGTTCTTC,CASSPGLAGRGEQFF
.,TRBV14,TRBJ2-1,.,16,TGTGCCAGCAGCCAAGCAGGGGTTAACATATACAATGAGCAGTTCTTC,CASSQAGVNIYNEQFF
TRBD2,TRBV10-3,TRBJ2-1,.,16,TGTGCCATCAGTGTCCCCCTAGCGGGATCCTACAATGAGCAGTTCTTC,CAISVPLAGSYNEQFF
TRBD2,TRBV14,TRBJ2-7,.,18,TGTGCCAGCAGCCAGCTCCCGGGACTAGCGGGGGGTTTCTACGAGCAGTACTTC,CASSQLPGLAGGFYEQYF
.,TRBV7-9,TRBJ1-5,.,14,TGTGCCAGCAGCCCTGGACAGTACAATCAGCCCCAGCATTTT,CASSPGQYNQPQHF
TRBD1,TRBV27,TRBJ1-1,once,13,TGTGCCAGCAGCCTGGACAGGGACACTGAAGCTTTCTTT,CASSLDRDTEAFF
TRBD1,TRBV7-9,TRBJ2-7,.,13,TGTGCCAGCAGCCTGACAGGGGGCGACGAGCAGTACTTC,CASSLTGGDEQYF
TRBD1,TRBV10-2,TRBJ1-5,.,15,TGCGCCAGCGGCGAAGACTTCGGACAGGGTCAGCCCCAGCATTTT,CASGEDFGQGQPQHF
.,TRBV9,TRBJ1-2,few,15,TGTGCCAGCAGCGTAGCACAGCTCTCATCCGGTGGCTACACCTTC,CASSVAQLSSGGYTF
.,TRBV5-1,TRBJ1-2,.,14,TGCGCCAGCAGCTTGGACAGCTCTAACTATGGCTACACCTTC,CASSLDSSNYGYTF
.,TRBV5-1,TRBJ1-2,.,12,TGCGCCAGCAGCGCGGGGTGGAATGGCTACACCTTC,CASSAGWNGYTF
.,TRBV11-2,TRBJ2-7,.,14,TGTGCCAGCAGCTTAATTCGGGTTTCCTACGAGCAGTACTTC,CASSLIRVSYEQYF
.,TRBV27,TRBJ2-5,.,16,TGTGCCAGCAGGTTATATGGGGGGGGCGCATCGGAGACCCAGTACTTC,CASRLYGGGASETQYF
TRBD2,TRBV3-1/TRBV3-2,TRBJ2-1,.,16,TGTGCCAGCAGCGCGACCGGGACTAGCGGGAGAGGTGAGCAGTTCTTC,CASSATGTSGRGEQFF
TRBD1,TRBV5-6,TRBJ1-5,few,15,TGTGCCAGCAGCTTGGCCCAGGGGGCTTATCAGCCCCAGCATTTT,CASSLAQGAYQPQHF
.,TRBV6-5,TRBJ1-6,once,15,TGTGCCAGCAGTTACTCCGGACTTTATAATTCACCCCTCCACTTT,CASSYSGLYNSPLHF
TRBD2,TRBV28,TRBJ2-7,.,14,TGTGCCAGCAGTCGAGCGGGACGAAGCTACGAGCAGTACTTC,CASSRAGRSYEQYF
TRBD1,TRBV5-4,TRBJ1-2,.,14,TGTGCCAGCAGCTTAGGGGACAGCGACTATGGCTACACCTTC,CASSLGDSDYGYTF
.,TRBV6-5,TRBJ2-7,.,15,TGTGCCAGCAGGTACGACAGGACTAGCTCCTACGAGCAGTACTTC,CASRYDRTSSYEQYF
TRBD2,TRBV10-3,TRBJ2-2,.,15,TGTGCCATCAGGGGGGGACTAGCGGACACCGGGGAGCTGTTTTTT,CAIRGGLADTGELFF
.,TRBV6-4,TRBJ1-1,.,13,TGTGCCAGCAGTGCTTACAGGAACACTGAAGCTTTCTTT,CASSAYRNTEAFF
.,TRBV28,TRBJ2-7,.,13,TGTGCCAGCCGGGGGACCTTCACCTACGAGCAGTACTTC,CASRGTFTYEQYF
TRBD1,TRBV6-5,TRBJ1-2,once,15,TGTGCCACCAAACTCGGGACAGGGAGGATTAATGGCTACACCTTC,CATKLGTGRINGYTF
.,TRBV19,TRBJ2-7,.,11,TGTGCCAGTAGTGAGGGTTCCGAGCAGTACTTC,CASSEGSEQYF